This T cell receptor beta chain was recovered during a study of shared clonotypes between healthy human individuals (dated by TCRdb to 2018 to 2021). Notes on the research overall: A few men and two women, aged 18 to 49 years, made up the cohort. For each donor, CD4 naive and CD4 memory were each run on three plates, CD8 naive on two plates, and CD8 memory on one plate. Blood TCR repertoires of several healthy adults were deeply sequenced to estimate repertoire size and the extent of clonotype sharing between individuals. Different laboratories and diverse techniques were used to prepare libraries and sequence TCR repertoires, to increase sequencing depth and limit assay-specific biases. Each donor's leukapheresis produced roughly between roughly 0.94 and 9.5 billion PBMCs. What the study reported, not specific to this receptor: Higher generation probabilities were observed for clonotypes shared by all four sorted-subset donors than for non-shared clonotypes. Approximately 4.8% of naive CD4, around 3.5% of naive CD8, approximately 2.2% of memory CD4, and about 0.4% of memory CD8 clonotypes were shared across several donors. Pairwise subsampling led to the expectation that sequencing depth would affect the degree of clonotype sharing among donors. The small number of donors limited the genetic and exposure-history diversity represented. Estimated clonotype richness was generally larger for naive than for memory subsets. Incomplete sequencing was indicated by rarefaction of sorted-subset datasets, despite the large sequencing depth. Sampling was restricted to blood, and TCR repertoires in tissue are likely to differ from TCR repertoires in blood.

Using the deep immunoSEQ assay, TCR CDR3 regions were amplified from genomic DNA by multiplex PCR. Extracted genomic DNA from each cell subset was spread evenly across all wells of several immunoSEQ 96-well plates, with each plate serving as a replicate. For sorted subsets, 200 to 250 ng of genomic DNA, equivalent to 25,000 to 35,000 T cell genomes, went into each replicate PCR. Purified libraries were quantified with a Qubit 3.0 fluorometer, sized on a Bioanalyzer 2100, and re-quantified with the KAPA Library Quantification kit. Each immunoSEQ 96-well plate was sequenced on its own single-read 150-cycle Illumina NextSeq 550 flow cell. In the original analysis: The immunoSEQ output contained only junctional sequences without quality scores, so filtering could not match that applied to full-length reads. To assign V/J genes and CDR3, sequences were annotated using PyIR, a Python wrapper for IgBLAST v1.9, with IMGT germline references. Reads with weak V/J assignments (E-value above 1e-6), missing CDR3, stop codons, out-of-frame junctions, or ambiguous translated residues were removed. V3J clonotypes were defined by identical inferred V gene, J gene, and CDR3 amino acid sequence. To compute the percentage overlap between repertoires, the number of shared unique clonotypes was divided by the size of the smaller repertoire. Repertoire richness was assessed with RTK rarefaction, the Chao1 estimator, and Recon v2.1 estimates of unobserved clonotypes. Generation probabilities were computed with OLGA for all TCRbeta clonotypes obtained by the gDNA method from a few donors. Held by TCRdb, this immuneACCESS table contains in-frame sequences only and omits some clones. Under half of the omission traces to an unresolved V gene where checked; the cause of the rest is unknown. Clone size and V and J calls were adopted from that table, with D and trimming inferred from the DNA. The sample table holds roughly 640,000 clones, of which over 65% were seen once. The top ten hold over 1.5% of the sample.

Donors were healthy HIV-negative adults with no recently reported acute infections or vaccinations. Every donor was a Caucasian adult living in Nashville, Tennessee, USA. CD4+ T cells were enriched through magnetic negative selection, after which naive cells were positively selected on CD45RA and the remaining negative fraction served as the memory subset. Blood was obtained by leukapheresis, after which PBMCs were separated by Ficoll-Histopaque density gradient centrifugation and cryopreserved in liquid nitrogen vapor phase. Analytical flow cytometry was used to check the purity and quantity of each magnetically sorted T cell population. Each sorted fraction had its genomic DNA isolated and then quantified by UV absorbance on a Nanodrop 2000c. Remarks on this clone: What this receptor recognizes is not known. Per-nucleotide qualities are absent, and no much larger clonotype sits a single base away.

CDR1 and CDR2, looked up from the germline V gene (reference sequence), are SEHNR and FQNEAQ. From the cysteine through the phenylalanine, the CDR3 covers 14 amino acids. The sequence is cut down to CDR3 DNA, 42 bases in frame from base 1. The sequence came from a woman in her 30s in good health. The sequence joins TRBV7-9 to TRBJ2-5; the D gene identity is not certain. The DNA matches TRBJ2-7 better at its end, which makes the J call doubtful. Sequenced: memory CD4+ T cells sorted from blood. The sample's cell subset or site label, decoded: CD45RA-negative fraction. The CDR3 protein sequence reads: CASSYTDGSYEQYF. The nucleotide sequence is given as TGTGCCAGCAGCTATACGGACGGTTCCTACGAGCAGTACTTC.